This T cell receptor beta chain was retrieved from a study of regulatory T cells in long-lasting Graves disease. A few counts support this clonotype. Building the TCR beta libraries relied on iRepertoire HTBI primers, and CDR3 regions underwent Arm-PCR. Per the original methods: Throughout the samples, researchers identified some 57 TRBV and some 14 TRBJ segments. Each CDR3 protein is one row after TCRdb ran MiXCR on the multiplex PCR reads. The V and J calls were not made by the authors but by TCRdb's processing. The sample records 310,000 or so distinct CDR3 sequences, 20% being singletons. CDR1 and CDR2 (germline): SGHVS, FQNEAQ. This CDR3 comprises 16 residues. V lost 1 base, J lost 6 bases, and 18 bases lay in between. Described time point: persistent/refractory GD, antithyroid drugs over 5 years with positive TRAb. There was RNA extracted from PBMCs, and the TCR library was made from it. Under American Thyroid Association guidelines, Graves' disease was diagnosed.

The gene calls are TRBV7-8 and TRBJ1-1; D is perhaps TRBD1 (5 bases). The sequence was obtained from a female donor with Graves disease. The sample in question was peripheral blood mononuclear cells (PBMCs), obtained when the disease was refractory, from a patient treated with antithyroid drugs. The CDR3, as DNA: TGTGCCAGCAGCTTAGGGCGGGGAAGGGACCAACCTGAAGCTTTCTTT. Protein sequence: CASSLGRGRDQPEAFF.